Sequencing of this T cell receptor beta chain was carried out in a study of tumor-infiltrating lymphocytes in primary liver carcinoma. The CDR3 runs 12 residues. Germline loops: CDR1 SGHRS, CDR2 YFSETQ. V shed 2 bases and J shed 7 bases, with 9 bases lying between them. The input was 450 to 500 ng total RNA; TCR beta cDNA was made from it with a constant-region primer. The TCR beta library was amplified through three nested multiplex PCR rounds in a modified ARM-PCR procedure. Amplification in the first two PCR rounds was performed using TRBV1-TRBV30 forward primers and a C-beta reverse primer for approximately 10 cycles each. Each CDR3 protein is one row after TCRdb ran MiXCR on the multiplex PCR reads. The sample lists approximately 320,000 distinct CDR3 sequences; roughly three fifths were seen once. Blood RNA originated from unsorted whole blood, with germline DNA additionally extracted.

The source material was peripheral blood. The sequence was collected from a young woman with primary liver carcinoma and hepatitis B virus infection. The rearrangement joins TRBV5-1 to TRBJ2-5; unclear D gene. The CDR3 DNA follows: TGCGCCAGCAGCTTCGACACCGGGACCCAGTACTTC. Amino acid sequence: CASSFDTGTQYF.